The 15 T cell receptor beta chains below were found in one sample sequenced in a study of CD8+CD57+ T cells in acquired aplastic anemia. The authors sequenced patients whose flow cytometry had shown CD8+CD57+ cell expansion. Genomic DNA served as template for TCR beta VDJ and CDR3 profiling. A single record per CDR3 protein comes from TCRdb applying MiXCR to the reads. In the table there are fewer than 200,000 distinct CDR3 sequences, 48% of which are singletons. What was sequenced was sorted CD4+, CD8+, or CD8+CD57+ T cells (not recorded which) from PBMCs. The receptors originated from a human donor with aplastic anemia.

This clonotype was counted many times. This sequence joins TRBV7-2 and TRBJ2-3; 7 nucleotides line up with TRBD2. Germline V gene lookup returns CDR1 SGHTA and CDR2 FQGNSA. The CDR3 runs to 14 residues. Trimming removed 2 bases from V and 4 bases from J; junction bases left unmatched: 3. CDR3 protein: CASSLRRGADTQYF. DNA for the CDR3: TGTGCCAGCAGCTTACGACGGGGGGCAGATACGCAGTATTTT.

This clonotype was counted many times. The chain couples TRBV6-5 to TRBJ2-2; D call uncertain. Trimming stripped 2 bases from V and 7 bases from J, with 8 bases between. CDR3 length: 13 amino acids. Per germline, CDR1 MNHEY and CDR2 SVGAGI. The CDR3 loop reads CASSYRLFGELFF. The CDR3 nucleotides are TGTGCCAGCAGTTACAGGCTGTTCGGGGAGCTGTTTTTT.

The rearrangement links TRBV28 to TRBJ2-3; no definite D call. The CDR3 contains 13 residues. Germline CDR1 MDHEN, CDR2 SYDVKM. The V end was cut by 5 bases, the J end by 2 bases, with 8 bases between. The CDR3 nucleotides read TGTGCCAGCAGTGCGCCCGCCACAGATACGCAGTATTTT. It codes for CASSAPATDTQYF.

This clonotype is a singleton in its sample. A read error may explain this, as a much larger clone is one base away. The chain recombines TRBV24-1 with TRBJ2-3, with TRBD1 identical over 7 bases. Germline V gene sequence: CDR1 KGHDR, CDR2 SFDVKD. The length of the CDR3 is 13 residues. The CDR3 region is CATRPTGADTRYF. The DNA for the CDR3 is TGTGCCACCAGACCCACAGGGGCAGATACGCGGTATTTT.

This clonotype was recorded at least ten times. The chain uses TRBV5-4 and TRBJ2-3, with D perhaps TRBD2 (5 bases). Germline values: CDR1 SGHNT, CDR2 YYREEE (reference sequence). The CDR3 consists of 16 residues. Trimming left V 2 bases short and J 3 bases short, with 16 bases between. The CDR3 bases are TGTGCCAGCAGCTTACTGTCGTTTAGCGTTACAGATACGCAGTATTTT. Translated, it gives CASSLLSFSVTDTQYF.

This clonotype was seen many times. The CDR3 DNA follows: TGTGCCAGCAGTTTAGGACAGGGCGGTGGCTACACCTTC. This sequence encodes CASSLGQGGGYTF. The chain combines TRBV12-3 or TRBV12-4 with TRBJ1-2; 7 bases map to TRBD1. The ends lost 1 base at V and 7 bases at J; junction bases unmatched: 3. The CDR3 loop spans 13 amino acids.

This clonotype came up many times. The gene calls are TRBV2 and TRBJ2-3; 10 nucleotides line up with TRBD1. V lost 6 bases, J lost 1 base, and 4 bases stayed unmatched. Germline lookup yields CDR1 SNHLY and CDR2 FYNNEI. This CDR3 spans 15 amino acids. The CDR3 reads CASRGQGLGTDTQYF. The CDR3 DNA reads TGTGCCAGCAGGGGACAGGGGCTAGGCACAGATACGCAGTATTTT.

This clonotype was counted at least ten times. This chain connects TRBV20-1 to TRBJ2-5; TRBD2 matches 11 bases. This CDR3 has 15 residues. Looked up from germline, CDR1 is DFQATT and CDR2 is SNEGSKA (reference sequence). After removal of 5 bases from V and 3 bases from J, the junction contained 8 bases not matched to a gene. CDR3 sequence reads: CSAAPGTSGKETQYF. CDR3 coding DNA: TGCAGTGCTGCCCCCGGGACTAGCGGTAAAGAGACCCAGTACTTC.

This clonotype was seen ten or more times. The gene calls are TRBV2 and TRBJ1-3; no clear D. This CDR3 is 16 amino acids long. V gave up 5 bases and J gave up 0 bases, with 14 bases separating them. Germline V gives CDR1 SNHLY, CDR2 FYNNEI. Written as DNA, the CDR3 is TGTGCCAGCAGTCGCAGTCTTCCATCCTCTGGAAACACCATATATTTT. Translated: CASSRSLPSSGNTIYF.

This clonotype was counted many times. Here the CDR3 reads CASSLDSGKYEQYF. The CDR3 DNA follows: TGTGCCAGCAGTTTAGATAGTGGGAAATACGAGCAGTACTTC. This chain links TRBV12-3 or TRBV12-4 with TRBJ2-7; D is unclear. The CDR3 runs to 14 residues. V lost 1 base and J lost 4, with 11 bases in between.

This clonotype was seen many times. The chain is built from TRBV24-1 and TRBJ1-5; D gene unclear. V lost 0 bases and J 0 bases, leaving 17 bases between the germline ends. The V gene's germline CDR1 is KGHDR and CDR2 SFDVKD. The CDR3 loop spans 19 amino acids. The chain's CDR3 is CATSDLPQIQRPSNQPQHF. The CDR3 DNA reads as TGTGCCACCAGTGATTTGCCCCAAATCCAACGGCCTAGCAATCAGCCCCAGCATTTT.

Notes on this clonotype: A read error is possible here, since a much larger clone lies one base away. CDR3: CASSCSGPPQPQHF. CDR3 in DNA: TGTGCCAGCAGTTGCTCGGGACCACCTCAGCCCCAGCATTTT. This chain joins TRBV10-3 and TRBJ1-5; possible D gene TRBD1, 5 bases. CDR3 length equals 14 residues. Germline-derived CDR1 and CDR2 are ENHRY and SYGVKD.

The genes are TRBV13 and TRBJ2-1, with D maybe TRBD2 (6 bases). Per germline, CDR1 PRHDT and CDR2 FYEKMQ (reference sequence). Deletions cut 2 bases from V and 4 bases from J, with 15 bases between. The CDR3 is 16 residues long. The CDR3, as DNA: TGTGCCAGCAGCTTAACAACTAGCCTAAAATACAATGAGCAGTTCTTC. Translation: CASSLTTSLKYNEQFF. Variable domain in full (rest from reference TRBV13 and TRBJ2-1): AAGVIQSPRHLIKEKRETATLKCYPIPRHDTVYWYQQGPGQDPQFLISFYEKMQSDKGSIPDRFSAQQFSDYHSELNMSSLELGDSALYFCASSLTTSLKYNEQFFGPGTRLTVL.

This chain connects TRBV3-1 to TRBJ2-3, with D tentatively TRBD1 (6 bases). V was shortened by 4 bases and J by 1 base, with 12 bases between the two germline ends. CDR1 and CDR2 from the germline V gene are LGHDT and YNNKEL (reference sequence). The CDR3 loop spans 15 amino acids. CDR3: CASSLREGGTDTQYF. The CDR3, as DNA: TGTGCCAGCAGCCTACGAGAGGGGGGCACAGATACGCAGTATTTT.

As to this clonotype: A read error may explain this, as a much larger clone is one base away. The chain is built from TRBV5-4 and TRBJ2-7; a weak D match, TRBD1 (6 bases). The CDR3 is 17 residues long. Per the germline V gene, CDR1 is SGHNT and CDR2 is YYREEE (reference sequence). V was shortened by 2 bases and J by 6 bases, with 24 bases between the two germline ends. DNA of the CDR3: TGTGCCAGCAGCTTTGCGCACCCGGGACAAGTAGCTTCCGAGCAGTACTTC. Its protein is CASSFAHPGQVASEQYF.